Sequencing of this T cell receptor beta chain was carried out in a study of a mutant IDH1 vaccine in newly diagnosed glioma. TCRdb keeps only in-frame clones here, not all; method: immunoSEQ multiplex PCR. The sample gives about 85,000 clones, 89% of which show up once; 0.6% to 0.95% is in the top ten. CDR3 length: 15 residues. The V gene's germline CDR1 is MNHEY and CDR2 SMNVEV (reference sequence). Trimming cost V 5 bases and J 11 bases; bases outside gene matches: 13. The time point is: week 47, end of study. The content of each vaccine dose was 300 ug of mutant IDH1 20-mer peptide, and topical imiquimod accompanied it. As concerns this clone: Its antigen is still unknown.

The rearrangement links TRBV27 to TRBJ2-5, with 11 nucleotides matching TRBD1. The source of this sequence is a woman in her forties or fifties with glioma. Sequences were derived from PBMCs, sampled from a glioma patient whose treatment included an IDH1 peptide vaccine. CDR3 DNA: TGTGCCAGCAGTAATAAGGACAGGGGGCTCTTTGAACAGTACTTC. It yields the protein CASSNKDRGLFEQYF.